The present TCR beta chain was sequenced within a study of graft-versus-host responses after intestinal transplantation. Study details: All of the recipients had induction that used anti-thymocyte globulin, then tacrolimus and steroids for approximately 3 years.

Measured with immunoSEQ multiplex PCR; TCRdb has only the in-frame clones, and not every one. The data show 35,000 to 45,000 clones, 85% to 95% seen once. The study, taken as a whole, reports: There were GvH clones found in recipient marrow, and some of them appeared first in ileum or blood. An association linked early post-transplant HvG declines with peak circulating GvH clone levels.

The germline gives CDR1 PRHDT, CDR2 FYEKMQ (reference sequence). Germline trimming cut 2 bases from V and 7 bases from J; bases unmatched to any gene: 6. The CDR3 is made up of 15 amino acids. Comment on this clone: Its target is not known.

This chain links TRBV13 with TRBJ1-5; 9 bases map to TRBD1. This TCR was recovered from a human patient who received an intestinal transplant, so some T cells may come from the graft donor. Sequencing used PBMCs, obtained 734 days after intestinal transplantation. The CDR3 region is CASSLKGQGPQPQHF. The CDR3, as DNA: TGTGCCAGCAGCTTAAAGGGACAGGGTCCCCAGCCCCAGCATTTT.